This section outlines one T cell receptor (beta chain) sequence together with its context. This table comes from immunoSEQ multiplex PCR, and its TCRdb copy is limited to in-frame clones, with some not included. This repertoire shows about 360,000 clones, 86% found once; its top ten account for roughly 6.6%. This record belongs to a study of blood T cell repertoires in COVID-19. Study-level information: PBMCs, B-cell-depleted T cells, or T cells provided the cDNA or gDNA that made up the material.

Seattle's cohort entered during active infection and was followed longitudinally. The sequence was obtained from a woman aged 55 to 70 with COVID-19, enrolled during active disease. The sequencing input was peripheral blood.

CDR3 sequence: CASSHRLAGGAYEQYF. CDR3 bases: TGTGCCAGCAGCCATCGGCTAGCGGGGGGCGCCTACGAGCAGTACTTC. V and J are TRBV3-1 (or the pseudogene TRBV3-2) and TRBJ2-7; 11 nucleotides line up with TRBD2. CDR1 is LGHDT and CDR2 is YNNKEL in the germline V gene (reference sequence). V lost 3 bases and J lost 2; bases outside the gene matches: 6. CDR3 length: 16 residues.